The sequence of this T cell receptor (beta chain) was determined in a study of cytomegalovirus exposure and HLA in healthy donors. PCR employed 60 Vbeta and 13 Jbeta primers. Sequencing used immunoSEQ multiplex PCR; TCRdb keeps in-frame clones, though not all of them. Counted here are around 130,000 clones, approximately 70% occurring once; the ten biggest clones make up 1.5% to 2%. Germline values: CDR1 KGHSH, CDR2 LQKENI. The CDR3 runs to 16 residues. The V end was cut by 0 bases, the J end by 6 bases, with 16 bases between. The gene calls are TRBV18 and TRBJ2-3, with a tentative D call TRBD1 (7 bases). The receptor was derived from a young woman in good health and CMV-seronegative. The sample was PBMCs. This CDR3 is CASSPPGQRAGDTQYF. The CDR3, as DNA: TGTGCCAGCTCACCACCGGGACAGCGGGCGGGCGATACGCAGTATTTT.